This T cell receptor (beta chain) was documented in a study of cytomegalovirus exposure and HLA in healthy donors. General observations from the study: Rarity characterized most TCR sequences, yet some public TCRs appeared in many donors.

Of note for this clone: The antigen is undetermined.

Using immunoSEQ multiplex PCR, the repertoire was profiled, and TCRdb retains in-frame clones only, with some absent. Among around 170,000 clones listed, around nine tenths were seen once. The sequence came from a man aged 18-30 years in good health and CMV-seronegative. Sequencing used PBMCs.

In DNA form, the CDR3 reads TGCGCCAGCAGCTCTAAATCAGGGGGCGTGGGAGAGACCCAGTACTTC. Protein sequence: CASSSKSGGVGETQYF. The chain uses TRBV5-1 and TRBJ2-5; 8 bases are shared with TRBD1. V trimming: 3 bases; J trimming: 4 bases; junction bases outside the gene matches: 11. Germline V gene lookup returns CDR1 SGHRS and CDR2 YFSETQ. The CDR3 loop spans 16 amino acids.